Shown below are 2 T cell receptor beta chains from a single sample sequenced in a study of T-cell reconstitution after alpha-beta-depleted transplantation in children. A TCRbeta library incorporating unique molecular identifiers was prepared. TCRdb re-called the PCR reads with MiXCR, one entry per CDR3 protein. The sample has over 150,000 distinct CDR3 sequences, approximately 15% seen once. The input for sequencing was PBMCs from the stem cell graft donor, taken from the stem cell graft. Receptors were obtained from a human donor who donated a stem cell graft to a child with acute lymphoblastic leukemia.

This clonotype was found many times. The chain uses TRBV20-1 and TRBJ2-1; TRBD2 matches at 9 bases. The CDR3 contains 13 residues. J gave up 8 bases and V 3 bases, and 5 bases lay outside the gene matches. The V gene's germline CDR1 is DFQATT and CDR2 SNEGSKA (reference sequence). For the CDR3, the DNA is TGCAGTGCTAGTGTAGCGGGAGAACATGAGCAGTTCTTC. Protein sequence: CSASVAGEHEQFF.

This rearrangement joins TRBV12-3 or TRBV12-4 to TRBJ1-1, with unresolved D. CDR3 length: 13 residues. V gave up 8 bases and J gave up 4 bases, with 14 bases separating them. The CDR3 is CASARTGSTEAFF. The CDR3 DNA is TGTGCCAGCGCCAGGACGGGATCCACTGAAGCTTTCTTT.